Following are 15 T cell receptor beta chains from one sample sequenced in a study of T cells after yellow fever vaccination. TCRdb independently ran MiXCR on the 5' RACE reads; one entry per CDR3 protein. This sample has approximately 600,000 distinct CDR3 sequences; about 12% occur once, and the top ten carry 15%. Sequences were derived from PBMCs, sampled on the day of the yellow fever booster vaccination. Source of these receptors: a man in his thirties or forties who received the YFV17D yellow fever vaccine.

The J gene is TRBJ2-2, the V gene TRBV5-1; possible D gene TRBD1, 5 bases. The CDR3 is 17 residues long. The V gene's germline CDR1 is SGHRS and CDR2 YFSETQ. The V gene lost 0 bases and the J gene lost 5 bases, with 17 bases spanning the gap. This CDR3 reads CASSLEDGHKRTGELFF. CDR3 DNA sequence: TGCGCCAGCAGCTTGGAGGATGGACATAAACGGACCGGGGAGCTGTTTTTT.

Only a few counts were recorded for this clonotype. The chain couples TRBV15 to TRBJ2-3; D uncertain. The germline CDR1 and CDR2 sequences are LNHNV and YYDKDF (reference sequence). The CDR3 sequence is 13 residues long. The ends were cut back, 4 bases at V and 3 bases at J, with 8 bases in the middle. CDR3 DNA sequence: TGTGCCACCAGCATGGATGGGACAGATACGCAGTATTTT. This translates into CATSMDGTDTQYF.

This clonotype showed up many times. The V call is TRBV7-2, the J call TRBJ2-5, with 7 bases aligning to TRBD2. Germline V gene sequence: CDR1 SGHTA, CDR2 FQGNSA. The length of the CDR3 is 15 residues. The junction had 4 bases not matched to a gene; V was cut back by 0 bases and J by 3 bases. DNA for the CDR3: TGTGCCAGCAGCTTAGCGAGCGCGGGGGAAGAGACCCAGTACTTC. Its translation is CASSLASAGEETQYF. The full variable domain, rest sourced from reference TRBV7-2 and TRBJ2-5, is GAGVSQSPSNKVTEKGKDVELRCDPISGHTALYWYRQSLGQGLEFLIYFQGNSAPDKSGLPSDRFSAERTGGSVSTLTIQRTQQEDSAVYLCASSLASAGEETQYFGPGTRLLVL.

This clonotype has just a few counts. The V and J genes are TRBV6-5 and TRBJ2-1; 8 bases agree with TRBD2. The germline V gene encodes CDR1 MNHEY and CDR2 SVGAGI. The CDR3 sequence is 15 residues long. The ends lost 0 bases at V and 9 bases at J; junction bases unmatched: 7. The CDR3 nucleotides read TGTGCCAGCAGTTACTCGAAAAGTCTAGCGGGTGAGCAGTTCTTC. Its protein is CASSYSKSLAGEQFF.

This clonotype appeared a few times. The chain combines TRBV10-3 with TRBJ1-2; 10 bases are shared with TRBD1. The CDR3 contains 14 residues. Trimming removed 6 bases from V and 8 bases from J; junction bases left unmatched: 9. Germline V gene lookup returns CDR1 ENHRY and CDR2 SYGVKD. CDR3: CAIRDGTGVYGYTF. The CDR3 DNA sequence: TGTGCCATCAGAGACGGGACAGGGGTGTACGGCTACACCTTC.

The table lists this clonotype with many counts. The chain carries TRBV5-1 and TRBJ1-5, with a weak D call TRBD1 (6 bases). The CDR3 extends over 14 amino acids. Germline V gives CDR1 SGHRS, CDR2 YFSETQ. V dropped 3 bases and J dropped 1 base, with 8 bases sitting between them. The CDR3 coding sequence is TGCGCCAGCAGCTCAGGGGAGAGCAATCAGCCCCAGCATTTT. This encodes CASSSGESNQPQHF.

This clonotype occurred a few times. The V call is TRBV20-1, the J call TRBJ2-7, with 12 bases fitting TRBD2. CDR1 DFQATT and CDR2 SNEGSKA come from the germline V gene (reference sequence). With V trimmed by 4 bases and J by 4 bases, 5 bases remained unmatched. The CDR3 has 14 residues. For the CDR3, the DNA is TGCAGTGCTACTAGGACTAGCGGGACTTACGAGCAGTACTTC. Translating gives CSATRTSGTYEQYF.

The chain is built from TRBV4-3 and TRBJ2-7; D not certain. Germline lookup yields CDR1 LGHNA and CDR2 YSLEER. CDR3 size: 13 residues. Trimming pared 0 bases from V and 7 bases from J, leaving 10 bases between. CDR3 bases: TGCGCCAGCAGCCAAGATAGGCTATTGGAGCAGTACTTC. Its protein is CASSQDRLLEQYF.

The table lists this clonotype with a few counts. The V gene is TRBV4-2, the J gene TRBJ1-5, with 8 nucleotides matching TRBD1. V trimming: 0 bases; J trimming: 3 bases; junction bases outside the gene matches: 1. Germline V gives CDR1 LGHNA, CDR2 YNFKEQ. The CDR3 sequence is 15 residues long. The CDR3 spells CASSQDQGANQPQHF. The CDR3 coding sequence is TGTGCCAGCAGCCAAGATCAGGGGGCCAATCAGCCCCAGCATTTT.

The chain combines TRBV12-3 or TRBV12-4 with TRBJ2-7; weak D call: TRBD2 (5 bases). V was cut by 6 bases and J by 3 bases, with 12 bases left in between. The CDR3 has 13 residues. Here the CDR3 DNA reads TGTGCCAGCAGCTCTAATGGAGGCTACGAGCAGTACTTC. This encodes CASSSNGGYEQYF.

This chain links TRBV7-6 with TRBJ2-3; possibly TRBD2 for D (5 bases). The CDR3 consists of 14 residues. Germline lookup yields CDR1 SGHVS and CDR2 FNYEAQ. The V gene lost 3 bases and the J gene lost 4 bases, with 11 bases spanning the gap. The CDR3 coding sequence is TGTGCCAGCAGCTTCCTAGCTGTCCCAGATACGCAGTATTTT. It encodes CASSFLAVPDTQYF. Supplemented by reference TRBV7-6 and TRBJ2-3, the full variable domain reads GAGVSQSPRYKVTKRGQDVALRCDPISGHVSLYWYRQALGQGPEFLTYFNYEAQQDKSGLPNDRFSAERPEGSISTLTIQRTEQRDSAMYRCASSFLAVPDTQYFGPGTRLTVL.

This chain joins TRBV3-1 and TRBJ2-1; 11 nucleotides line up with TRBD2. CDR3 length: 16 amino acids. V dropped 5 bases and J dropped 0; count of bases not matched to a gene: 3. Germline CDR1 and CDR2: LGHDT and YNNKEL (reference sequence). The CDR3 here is CASSSSGRTSYNEQFF. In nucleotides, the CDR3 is TGTGCCAGCAGCTCTAGCGGGAGGACCTCCTACAATGAGCAGTTCTTC.

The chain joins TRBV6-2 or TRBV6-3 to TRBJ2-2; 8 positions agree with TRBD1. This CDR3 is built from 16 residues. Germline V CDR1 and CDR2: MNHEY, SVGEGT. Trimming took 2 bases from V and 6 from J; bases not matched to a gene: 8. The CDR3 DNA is TGTGCCAGCAGTTACACCGGACAGGGCTCTGCCGGGGAGCTGTTTTTT. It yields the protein CASSYTGQGSAGELFF.

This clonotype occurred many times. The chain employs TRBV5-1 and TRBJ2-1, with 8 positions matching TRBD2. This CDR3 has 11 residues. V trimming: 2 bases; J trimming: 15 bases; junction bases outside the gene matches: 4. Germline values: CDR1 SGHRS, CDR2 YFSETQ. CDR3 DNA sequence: TGCGCCAGCAGCTTAGCGGGAGAAGTGTTCTTC. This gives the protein CASSLAGEVFF.

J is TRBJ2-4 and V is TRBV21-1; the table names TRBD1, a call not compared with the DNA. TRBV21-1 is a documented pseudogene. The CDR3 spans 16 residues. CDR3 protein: CASSPPSDRVKNIQYF. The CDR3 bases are TGTGCCAGCAGCCCCCCGTCAGACAGGGTGAAAAACATTCAGTACTTC.